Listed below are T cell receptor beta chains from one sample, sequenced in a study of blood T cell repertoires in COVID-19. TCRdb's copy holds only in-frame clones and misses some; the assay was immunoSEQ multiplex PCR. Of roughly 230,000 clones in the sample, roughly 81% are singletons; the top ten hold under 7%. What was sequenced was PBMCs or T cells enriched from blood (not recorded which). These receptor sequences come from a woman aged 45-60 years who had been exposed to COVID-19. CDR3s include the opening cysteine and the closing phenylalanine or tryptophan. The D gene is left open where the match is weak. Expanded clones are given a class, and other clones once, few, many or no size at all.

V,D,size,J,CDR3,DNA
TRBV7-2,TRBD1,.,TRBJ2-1,CASSLGTGQGLFNEQFF,TGTGCCAGCAGCTTAGGCACGGGACAGGGGCTTTTCAATGAGCAGTTCTTC
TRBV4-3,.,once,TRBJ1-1,CASSSGGMNTEAFF,TGCGCCAGCAGCAGCGGGGGCATGAACACTGAAGCTTTCTTT
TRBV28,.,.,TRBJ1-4,CASSPQEGREKLFF,TGTGCCAGCAGCCCCCAGGAGGGAAGGGAAAAACTGTTTTTT
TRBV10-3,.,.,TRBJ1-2,CAISELVGKVTGGYTF,TGTGCCATCAGTGAGTTGGTCGGAAAGGTGACGGGAGGCTACACCTTC
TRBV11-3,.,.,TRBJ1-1,CASSGRGTEAFF,TGTGCCAGCTCTGGGAGGGGGACTGAAGCTTTCTTT
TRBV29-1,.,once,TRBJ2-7,CSVERDSYEQYF,TGCAGCGTGGAGAGGGACTCCTACGAGCAGTACTTC
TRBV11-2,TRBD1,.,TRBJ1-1,CASSRGTGGPGTEAFF,TGTGCCAGCAGCCGCGGGACAGGGGGACCCGGGACTGAAGCTTTCTTT
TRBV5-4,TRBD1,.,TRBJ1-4,CASSLSPGTDEKLFF,TGTGCCAGCAGCCTGAGCCCCGGGACAGATGAAAAACTGTTTTTT
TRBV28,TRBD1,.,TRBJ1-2,CASSLGTVYGYTF,TGTGCCAGCAGCCTTGGGACAGTCTATGGCTACACCTTC
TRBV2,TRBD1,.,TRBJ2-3,CASHKDRALDTQYF,TGTGCCAGCCACAAGGACAGGGCTTTAGATACGCAGTATTTT
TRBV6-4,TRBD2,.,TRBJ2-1,CASSSGTTGYNEQFF,TGTGCCAGCAGTTCGGGGACTACTGGCTACAATGAGCAGTTCTTC
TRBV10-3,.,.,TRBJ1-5,CAISETVNQPQHF,TGTGCCATCAGTGAGACAGTTAATCAGCCCCAGCATTTT
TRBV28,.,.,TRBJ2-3,CASSSGQISTDTQYF,TGTGCCAGCAGTTCTGGACAGATTAGCACAGATACGCAGTATTTT
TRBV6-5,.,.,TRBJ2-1,CASSYTRTENNEQFF,TGTGCCAGCAGTTACACAAGGACAGAGAACAATGAGCAGTTCTTC
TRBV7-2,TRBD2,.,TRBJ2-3,CASSTGLAGEGPDTQYF,TGTGCCAGCAGCACTGGACTAGCGGGGGAGGGGCCAGATACGCAGTATTTT